These 2 T cell receptor beta chains originate from one sample sequenced in a study of glioma-infiltrating T cells. Using RNA template, CDR3s of TCR alpha and beta were amplified with iRepertoire arm-PCR. From the multiplex PCR reads, TCRdb called clonotypes with MiXCR, one entry per CDR3 protein. The data show about 180,000 distinct CDR3 sequences, with about 40% seen just once and 5.2% held by the top ten. The source material was glioma tissue, nonneoplastic brain tissue, or PBMCs (not recorded which). These TCRs come from a human donor with low-grade glioma or glioblastoma, undergoing nonglioma brain surgery, or in good health (not recorded which).

CDR3 in amino acids: CASSAAKGTTNEKLFF. In DNA, the CDR3 is TGTGCCAGCAGTGCGGCCAAAGGGACAACTAATGAAAAACTGTTTTTT. This chain links TRBV25-1 with TRBJ1-4; no reliable D call. CDR3 length equals 16 residues. Germline loops: CDR1 MGHDK, CDR2 SYGVNS. Trimming removed 4 bases from V and 0 bases from J, with 12 bases in between.

At least ten counts were recorded for this clonotype. J is TRBJ2-2 and V is TRBV15, with D possibly matching TRBD1 (5 bases). CDR1 and CDR2 from the germline V gene are LNHNV and YYDKDF (reference sequence). This CDR3 region has 16 residues. Trimming shortened V by 0 bases and J by 2 bases, and 10 bases separated the two germline ends. The CDR3 spells CATSRDLGANTGELFF. The DNA for the CDR3 is TGTGCCACCAGCAGAGATTTAGGGGCCAACACCGGGGAGCTGTTTTTT. Using reference TRBV15 and TRBJ2-2 for the parts outside the CDR3, the full variable domain is DAMVIQNPRYQVTQFGKPVTLSCSQTLNHNVMYWYQQKSSQAPKLLFHYYDKDFNNEADTPDNFQSRRPNTSFCFLDIRSPGLGDTAMYLCATSRDLGANTGELFFGEGSRLTVL.